This T cell receptor beta chain emerged from a study of blood T cell repertoires in COVID-19. The wider study: Samples came from the United States, Italy and Spain, spanning acute and convalescent COVID-19. PBMCs, B-cell-depleted T cells, or T cells provided the cDNA or gDNA that made up the material.

V gave up 3 bases and J gave up 5 bases, with 12 bases separating them. Germline V gives CDR1 SGHNT, CDR2 YYREEE (reference sequence). This CDR3 comprises 13 residues. Original processing methods: Estimated nucleated cell counts came from reference gene primer amplification. TCRdb's copy holds only in-frame clones and misses some; the assay was immunoSEQ multiplex PCR. That table is the source of V, J and clone size, and D and trimming were worked out from the DNA. The data show around 130,000 clones, more than 90% seen once. Sequenced: peripheral blood. This receptor was taken from a man aged 50-59 years with active COVID-19. V is TRBV5-4 and J is TRBJ2-7, with TRBD1 as a possible D gene (8 bases). This chain's CDR3 is CASSYTGGDEQYF. CDR3 nucleotides: TGTGCCAGCAGCTATACAGGGGGGGACGAGCAGTACTTC.